This T cell receptor beta chain appears in the sequencing data of a study of T-cell memory formation after mild COVID-19. This clonotype was detected a few times. MiXCR was run by TCRdb on the 5' RACE reads, yielding one entry per CDR3 protein. The sample yields 380,000 or so distinct CDR3 sequences, under 15% seen once. Material: PBMCs or a T cell subset sorted from them (not recorded which). This TCR derives from a man between 18 and 29 years old who had mild COVID-19 (a few samples of this study predate the infection). Cell type and time point are not known.

The CDR3 region is CASSEADGSYEQYF. Written as DNA, the CDR3 is TGCGCCAGCAGTGAGGCTGACGGCTCCTACGAGCAGTACTTC. The V gene is TRBV10-1, the J gene TRBJ2-7; D remains unclear. Trimming left V 2 bases short and J 0 bases short, with 8 bases between. CDR1 and CDR2 (germline): WNHNN, SYGVQD (reference sequence). CDR3 length: 14 residues.